This T cell receptor (beta chain) is from a study of cytomegalovirus exposure and HLA in healthy donors. PCR primers comprised 60 Vbeta and 13 Jbeta primers. Clones were sequenced by immunoSEQ multiplex PCR, and TCRdb holds only the in-frame ones, with some missing. Of tens of thousands of clones listed, less than 80% are singletons. The CDR3 has 18 amino acids. The germline V and J ends were trimmed by 5 bases and 2 bases, with 20 bases remaining between them. The germline V gene has CDR1 SGHNT and CDR2 YYREEE (reference sequence). This receptor was obtained from a woman in her forties or fifties in good health and CMV-seropositive. The sequenced sample consisted of PBMCs. The chain is built from TRBV5-4 and TRBJ2-6, with TRBD1 as a possible D gene (6 bases). The CDR3 DNA follows: TGTGCCAGCAGGGACCTTACAGGGAACCAACCTGGGGCCAACGTCCTGACTTTC. Translation gives CASRDLTGNQPGANVLTF.